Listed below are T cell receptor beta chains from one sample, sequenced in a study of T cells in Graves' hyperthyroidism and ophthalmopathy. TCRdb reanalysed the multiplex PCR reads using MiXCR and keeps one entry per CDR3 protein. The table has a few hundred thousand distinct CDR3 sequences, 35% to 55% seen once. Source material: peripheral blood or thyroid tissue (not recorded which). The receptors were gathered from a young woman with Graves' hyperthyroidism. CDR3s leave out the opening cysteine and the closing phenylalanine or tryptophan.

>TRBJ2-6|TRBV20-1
SAKGTSGPSGANVLT
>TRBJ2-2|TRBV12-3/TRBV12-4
ASSLWAGQVNTGELF
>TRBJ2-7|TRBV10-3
AISEPKDIFKQY
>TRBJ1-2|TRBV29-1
SVVGGLNYGYT
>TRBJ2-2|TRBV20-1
SARGQGLAGEARDTGELF
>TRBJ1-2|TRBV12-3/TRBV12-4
ASRESGIGYT
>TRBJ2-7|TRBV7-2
ASSFGYGGRALWTYEQY
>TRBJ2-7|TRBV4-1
ASSQGSGAPYEQY
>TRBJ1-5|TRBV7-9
ASSLTGDSNQPQH
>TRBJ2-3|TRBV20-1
SASGSGRGFSDTQY
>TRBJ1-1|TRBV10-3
AITWGQAVNTEAF
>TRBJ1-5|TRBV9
ASSVGGEPDQPQH
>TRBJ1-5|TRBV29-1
SVPGQGQETQH
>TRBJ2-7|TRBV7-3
ASSFEQY
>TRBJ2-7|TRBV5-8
ASSEGLAGGSFAYEQY
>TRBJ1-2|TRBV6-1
ASRSQFRGGYGYT
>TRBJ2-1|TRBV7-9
ASSLVGLAGLGEQF
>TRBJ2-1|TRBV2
ASRGGTRGNEQF
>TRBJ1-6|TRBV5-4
ASSEGGDSYSPLH
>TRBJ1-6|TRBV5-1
ASSLSGQGGRTYNSPLH
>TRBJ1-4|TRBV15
ATSGRDTSNEKLF
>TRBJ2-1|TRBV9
ASSAPSGRTYNEQF
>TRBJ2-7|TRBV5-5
ASSPGTGGNEQY
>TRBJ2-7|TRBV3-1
ASSQASGDYEQY
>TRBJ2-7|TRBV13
ASSLTESTYEQY
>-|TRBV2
ASRPGLAGGEQF
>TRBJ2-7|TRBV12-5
ASGLDPLVTSGAYEQY
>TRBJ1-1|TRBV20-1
SATRDKAF
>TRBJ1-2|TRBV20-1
SATSGAQGYT
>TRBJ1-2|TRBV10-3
ATSGDYGYT
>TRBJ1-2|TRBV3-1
ASSYNYGYT
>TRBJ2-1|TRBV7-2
ASTPNGLYNEQF
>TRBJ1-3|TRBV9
ASSLTGDTIY
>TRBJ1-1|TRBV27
ASSTRQGSVTSPEAF
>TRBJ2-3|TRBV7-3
ASSLLSGRTDTQY
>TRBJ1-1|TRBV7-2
ASSLVGAGTEAF
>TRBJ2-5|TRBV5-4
ASSEILAGKNTQY
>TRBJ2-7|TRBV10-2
ASRPVPEPSYEQY
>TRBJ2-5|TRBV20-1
SAPGTPRAYQETQY
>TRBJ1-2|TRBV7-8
ASSLGAEANYGYT
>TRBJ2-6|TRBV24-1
ATEGEVSGANVLT
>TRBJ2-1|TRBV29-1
SSGQGRDEQF
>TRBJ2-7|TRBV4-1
ASSPLGNSEQY
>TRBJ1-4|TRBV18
ASSSTAGERIEKLF
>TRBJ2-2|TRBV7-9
ASSLDFNTGELF
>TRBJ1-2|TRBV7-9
ASSLATRRIS
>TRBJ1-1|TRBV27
ASSNIRTGKTEAF
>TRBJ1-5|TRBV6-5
ASSYDWSNQPQH
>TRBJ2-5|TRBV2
ASRDRTSGRRETQY
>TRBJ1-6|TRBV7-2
ASSLTRTAGSSPLH
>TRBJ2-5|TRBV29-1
STTTGGGETQY
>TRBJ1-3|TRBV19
ASSIERTDYGYTIY
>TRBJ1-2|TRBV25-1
ASSALLEGVTAANYGYT
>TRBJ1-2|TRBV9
ASSVGGGGFYGYT